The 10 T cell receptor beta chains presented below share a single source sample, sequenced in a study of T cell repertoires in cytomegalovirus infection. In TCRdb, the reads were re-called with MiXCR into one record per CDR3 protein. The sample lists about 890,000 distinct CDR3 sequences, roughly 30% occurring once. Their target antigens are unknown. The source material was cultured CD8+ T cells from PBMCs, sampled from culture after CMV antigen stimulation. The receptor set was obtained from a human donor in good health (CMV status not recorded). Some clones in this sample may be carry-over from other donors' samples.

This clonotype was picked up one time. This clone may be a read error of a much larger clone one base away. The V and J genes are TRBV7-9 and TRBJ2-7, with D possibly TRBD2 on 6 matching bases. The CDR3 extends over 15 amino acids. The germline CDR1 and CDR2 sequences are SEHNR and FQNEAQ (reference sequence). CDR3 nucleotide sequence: TGTGCCAGCAGCCACACCCGAGGGGCGACTCGGGAGCAGCACGTC. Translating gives CASSHTRGATREQHV.

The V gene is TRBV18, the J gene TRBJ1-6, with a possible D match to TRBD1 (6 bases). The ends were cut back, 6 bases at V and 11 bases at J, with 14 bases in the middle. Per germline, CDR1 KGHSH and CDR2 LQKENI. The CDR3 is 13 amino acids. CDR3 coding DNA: TGTGCCAGCTCCGGGGACATCCTACCACCCCTCCACTTT. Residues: CASSGDILPPLHF.

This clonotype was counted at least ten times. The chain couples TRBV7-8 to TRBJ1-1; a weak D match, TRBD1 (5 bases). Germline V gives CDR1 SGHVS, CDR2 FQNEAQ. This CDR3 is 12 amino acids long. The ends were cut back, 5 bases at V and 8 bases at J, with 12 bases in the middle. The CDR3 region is CASSPLGVEAFF. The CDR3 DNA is TGTGCCAGCAGCCCTTTGGGGGTCGAAGCTTTCTTT.

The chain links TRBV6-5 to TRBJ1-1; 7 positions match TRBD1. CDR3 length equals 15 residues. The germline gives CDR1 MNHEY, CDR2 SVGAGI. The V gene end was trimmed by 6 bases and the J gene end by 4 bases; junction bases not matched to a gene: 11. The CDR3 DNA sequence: TGTGCCAGCAGCCTACAGGGGAGGGGTGGCACTGAAGCTTTCTTT. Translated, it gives CASSLQGRGGTEAFF.

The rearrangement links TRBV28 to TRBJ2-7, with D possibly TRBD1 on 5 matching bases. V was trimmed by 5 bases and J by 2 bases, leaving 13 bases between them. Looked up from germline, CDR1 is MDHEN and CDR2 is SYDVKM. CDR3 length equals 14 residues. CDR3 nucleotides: TGTGCCAGCAGTGTTGGACACCCTCCCTACGAGCAGTACGTC. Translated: CASSVGHPPYEQYV.

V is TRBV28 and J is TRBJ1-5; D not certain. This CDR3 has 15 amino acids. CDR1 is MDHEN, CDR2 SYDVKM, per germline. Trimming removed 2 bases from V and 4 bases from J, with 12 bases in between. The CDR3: CASSLMADFNQPQHF. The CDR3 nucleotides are TGTGCCAGCAGTTTAATGGCGGACTTTAATCAGCCCCAGCATTTT.

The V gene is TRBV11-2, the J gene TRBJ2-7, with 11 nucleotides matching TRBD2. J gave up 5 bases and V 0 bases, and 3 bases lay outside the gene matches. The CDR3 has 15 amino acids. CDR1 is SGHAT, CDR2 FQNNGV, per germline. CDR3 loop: CASSLDTSGGDEQYF. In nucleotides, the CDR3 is TGTGCCAGCAGCTTAGATACTAGCGGGGGAGACGAGCAGTACTTC.

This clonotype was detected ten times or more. For the CDR3, the DNA is TGTGCCAGCAGCTTAGGGGGACTAGCGGGGGGGCTGTACACAGATACGCAGTATTTT. Amino acids: CASSLGGLAGGLYTDTQYF. The genes are TRBV7-2 and TRBJ2-3; TRBD2 agrees at 16 bases. The CDR3 length is 19 residues. Trimming at V came to 1 base and at J to 2 bases, leaving 6 bases not matched to a gene. Germline CDR1 reads SGHTA; CDR2 reads FQGNSA.

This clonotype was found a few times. CDR3 amino acids: CATEGGTEAFF. CDR3 sequence (DNA): TGTGCCACTGAGGGTGGGACTGAAGCTTTCTTT. The V gene is TRBV19, the J gene TRBJ1-1; D is undetermined. Germline V gene lookup returns CDR1 LNHDA and CDR2 SQIVND (reference sequence). The CDR3 has 11 amino acids. Between the trimmed V and J ends, which lost 10 bases and 5 bases, there was a span of 11 bases. Full variable domain (rest looked up from reference TRBV19 and TRBJ1-1): DGGITQSPKYLFRKEGQNVTLSCEQNLNHDAMYWYRQDPGQGLRLIYYSQIVNDFQKGDIAEGYSVSREKKESFPLTVTSAQKNPTAFYLCATEGGTEAFFGQGTRLTVV.

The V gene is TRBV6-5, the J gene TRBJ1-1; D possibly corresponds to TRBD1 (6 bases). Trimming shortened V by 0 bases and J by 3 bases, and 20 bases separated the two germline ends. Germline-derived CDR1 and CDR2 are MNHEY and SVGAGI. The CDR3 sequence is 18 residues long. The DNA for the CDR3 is TGTGCCAGCAGTTACTCGAGCTCAGGGGCGCCATCGGACACTGAAGCTTTCTTT. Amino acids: CASSYSSSGAPSDTEAFF.